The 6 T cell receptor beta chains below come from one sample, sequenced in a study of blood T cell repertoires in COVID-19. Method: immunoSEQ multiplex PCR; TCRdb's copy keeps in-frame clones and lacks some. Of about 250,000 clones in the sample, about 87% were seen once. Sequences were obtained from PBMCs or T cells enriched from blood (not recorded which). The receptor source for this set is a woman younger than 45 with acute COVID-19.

CDR3 DNA: TGCGCCAGCAGCTTGGGGGGACAGAAGTACTTC. It encodes CASSLGGQKYF. The rearrangement links TRBV5-1 to TRBJ2-5; 7 bases align to TRBD1. Germline V gene data show CDR1 as SGHRS and CDR2 as YFSETQ. With 0 bases clipped from V and 12 bases from J, the junction kept 2 bases outside the gene matches. CDR3 length equals 11 residues.

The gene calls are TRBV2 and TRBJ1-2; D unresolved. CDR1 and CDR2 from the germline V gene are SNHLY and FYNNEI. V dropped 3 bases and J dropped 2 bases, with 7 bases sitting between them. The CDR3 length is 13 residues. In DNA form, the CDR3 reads TGTGCCAGCAGTGACAGGTTGAACTATGGCTACACCTTC. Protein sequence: CASSDRLNYGYTF.

The CDR3: CASSWERGQGTEAFF. In DNA form, the CDR3 reads TGTGCCAGCAGCTGGGAAAGGGGGCAGGGGACTGAAGCTTTCTTT. This chain uses TRBV5-8 with TRBJ1-1; 7 bases are shared with TRBD1. The CDR3 is 15 residues long. J gave up 5 bases and V 3 bases, and 10 bases lay outside the gene matches. Germline assignment: CDR1 SGHTS and CDR2 YDEGEE.

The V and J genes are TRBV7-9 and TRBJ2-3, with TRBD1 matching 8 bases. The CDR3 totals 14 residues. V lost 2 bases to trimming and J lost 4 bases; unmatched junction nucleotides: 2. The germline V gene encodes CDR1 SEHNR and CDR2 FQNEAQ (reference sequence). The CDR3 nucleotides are TGTGCCAGCAGCTTAATACAGGGGGCAGATACGCAGTATTTT. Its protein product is CASSLIQGADTQYF.

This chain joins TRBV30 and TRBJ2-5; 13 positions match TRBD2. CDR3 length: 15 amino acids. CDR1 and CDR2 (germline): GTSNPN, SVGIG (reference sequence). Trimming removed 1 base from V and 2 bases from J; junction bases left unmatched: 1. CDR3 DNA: TGTGCCTGGAGTGAGGGACTAGCGGGACAAGAGACCCAGTACTTC. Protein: CAWSEGLAGQETQYF. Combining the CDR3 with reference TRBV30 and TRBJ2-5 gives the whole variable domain SQTIHQWPATLVQPVGSPLSLECTVEGTSNPNLYWYRQAAGRGLQLLFYSVGIGQISSEVPQNLSASRPQDRQFILSSKKLLLSDSGFYLCAWSEGLAGQETQYFGPGTRLLVL.

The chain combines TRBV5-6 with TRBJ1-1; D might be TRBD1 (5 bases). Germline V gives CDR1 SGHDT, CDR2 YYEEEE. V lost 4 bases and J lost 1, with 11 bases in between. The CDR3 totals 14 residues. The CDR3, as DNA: TGTGCCAGCAGCCTCGACAGCTCGAACACTGAAGCTTTCTTT. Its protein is CASSLDSSNTEAFF.